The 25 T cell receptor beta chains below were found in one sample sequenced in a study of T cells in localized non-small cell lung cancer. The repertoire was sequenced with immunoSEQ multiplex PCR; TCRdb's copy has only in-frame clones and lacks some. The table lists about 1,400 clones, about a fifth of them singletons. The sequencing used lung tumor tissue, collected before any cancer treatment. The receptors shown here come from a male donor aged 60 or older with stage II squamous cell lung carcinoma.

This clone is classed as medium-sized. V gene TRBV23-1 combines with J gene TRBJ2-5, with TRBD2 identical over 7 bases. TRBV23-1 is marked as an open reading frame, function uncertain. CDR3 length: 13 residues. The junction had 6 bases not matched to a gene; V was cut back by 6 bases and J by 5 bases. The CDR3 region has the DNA TGCGCCAGCAGCTACGGACTAGGGGAGACCCAGTACTTC. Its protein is CASSYGLGETQYF.

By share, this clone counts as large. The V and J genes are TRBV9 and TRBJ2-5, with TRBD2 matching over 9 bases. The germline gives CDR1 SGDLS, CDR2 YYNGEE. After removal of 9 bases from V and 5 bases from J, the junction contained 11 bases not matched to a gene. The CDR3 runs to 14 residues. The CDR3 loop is CANDSSGRGETQYF. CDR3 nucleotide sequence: TGTGCCAACGATAGTAGCGGGAGAGGGGAGACCCAGTACTTC. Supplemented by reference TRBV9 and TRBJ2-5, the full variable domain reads DSGVTQTPKHLITATGQRVTLRCSPRSGDLSVYWYQQSLDQGLQFLIQYYNGEERAKGNILERFSAQQFPDLHSELNLSSLELGDSALYFCANDSSGRGETQYFGPGTRLLVL.

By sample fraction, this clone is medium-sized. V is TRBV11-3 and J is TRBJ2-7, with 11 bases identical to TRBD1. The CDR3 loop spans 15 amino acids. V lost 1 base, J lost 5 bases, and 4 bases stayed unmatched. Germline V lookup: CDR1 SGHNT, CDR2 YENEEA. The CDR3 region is CASSLVGTGGNEQYF. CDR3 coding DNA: TGTGCCAGCAGCTTAGTCGGGACAGGGGGAAACGAGCAGTACTTC.

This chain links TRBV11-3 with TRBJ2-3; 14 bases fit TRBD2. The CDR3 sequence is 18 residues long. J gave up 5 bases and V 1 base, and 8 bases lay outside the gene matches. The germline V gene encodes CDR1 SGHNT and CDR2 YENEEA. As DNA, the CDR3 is TGTGCCAGCAGCTTAGGGGGGACTAGCGGGAGTTCGGGAGATACGCAGTATTTT. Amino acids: CASSLGGTSGSSGDTQYF.

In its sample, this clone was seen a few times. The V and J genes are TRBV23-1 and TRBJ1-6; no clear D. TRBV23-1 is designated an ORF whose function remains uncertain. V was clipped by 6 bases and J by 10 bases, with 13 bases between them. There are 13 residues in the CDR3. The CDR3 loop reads CASSLAVESPLHF. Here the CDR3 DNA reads TGCGCCAGCAGCTTAGCGGTCGAATCACCCCTCCACTTT.

The CDR3 DNA follows: TGTGCCAGTAGTATAGCGGGGGCCGCCTACGAGCAGTACTTC. This gives the protein CASSIAGAAYEQYF. The chain carries TRBV19 and TRBJ2-7, with D perhaps being TRBD1 or TRBD2 (6 bases each). CDR3 size: 14 residues. V was pared by 1 base and J by 2 bases, with 9 bases between. The germline gives CDR1 LNHDA, CDR2 SQIVND (reference sequence).

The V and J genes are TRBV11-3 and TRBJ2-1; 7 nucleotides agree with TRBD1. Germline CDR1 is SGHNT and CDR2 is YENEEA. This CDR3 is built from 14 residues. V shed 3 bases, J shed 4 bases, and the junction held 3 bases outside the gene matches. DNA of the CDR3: TGTGCCAGCAGCTTGACAGGGCCTTACAATGAGCAGTTCTTC. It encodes CASSLTGPYNEQFF.

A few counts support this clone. Written as DNA, the CDR3 is TGTGCCAGCAGCCAGGGGACTAGCGTGTTGAATGAGCAGTTCTTC. This translates into CASSQGTSVLNEQFF. The J gene is TRBJ2-1, the V gene TRBV11-3, with TRBD2 identical over 10 bases. Germline values: CDR1 SGHNT, CDR2 YENEEA. Trimming at V came to 5 bases and at J to 7 bases, leaving 8 bases not matched to a gene. The length of the CDR3 is 15 residues.

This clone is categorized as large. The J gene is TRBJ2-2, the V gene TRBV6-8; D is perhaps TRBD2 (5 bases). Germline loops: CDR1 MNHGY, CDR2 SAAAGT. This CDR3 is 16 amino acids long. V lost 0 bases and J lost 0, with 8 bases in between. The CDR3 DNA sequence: TGTGCCAGCAGTTACTCGCAGCGGTCGAACACCGGGGAGCTGTTTTTT. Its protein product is CASSYSQRSNTGELFF.

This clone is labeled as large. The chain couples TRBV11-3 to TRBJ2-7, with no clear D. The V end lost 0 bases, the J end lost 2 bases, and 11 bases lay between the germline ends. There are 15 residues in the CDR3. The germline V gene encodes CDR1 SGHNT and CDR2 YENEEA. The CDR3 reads CASSLEATGTYEQYF. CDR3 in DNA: TGTGCCAGCAGCTTAGAGGCCACGGGTACCTACGAGCAGTACTTC. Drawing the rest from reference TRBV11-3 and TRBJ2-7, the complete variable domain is EAGVVQSPRYKIIEKKQPVAFWCNPISGHNTLYWYLQNLGQGPELLIRYENEEAVDDSQLPKDRFSAERLKGVDSTLKIQPAELGDSAVYLCASSLEATGTYEQYFGPGTRLTVT.

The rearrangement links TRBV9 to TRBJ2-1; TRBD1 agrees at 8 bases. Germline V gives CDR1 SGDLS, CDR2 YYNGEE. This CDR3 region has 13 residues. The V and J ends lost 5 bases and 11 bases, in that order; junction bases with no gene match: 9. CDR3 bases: TGTGCCAGCAGTGTTCAGGGGGCGGCTCAGCAGTTCTTC. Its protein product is CASSVQGAAQQFF.

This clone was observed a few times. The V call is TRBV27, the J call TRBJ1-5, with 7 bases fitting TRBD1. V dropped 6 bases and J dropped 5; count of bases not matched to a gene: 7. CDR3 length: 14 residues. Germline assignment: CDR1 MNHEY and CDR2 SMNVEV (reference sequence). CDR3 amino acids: CASSAGRGHQPQHF. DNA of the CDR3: TGTGCCAGCAGCGCCGGGAGGGGGCATCAGCCCCAGCATTTT.

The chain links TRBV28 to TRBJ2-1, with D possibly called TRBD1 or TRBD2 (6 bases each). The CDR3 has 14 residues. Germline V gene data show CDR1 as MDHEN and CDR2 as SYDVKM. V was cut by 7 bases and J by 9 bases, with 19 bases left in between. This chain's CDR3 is CASIMSSGAGEQFF. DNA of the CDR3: TGTGCCAGCATAATGTCATCGGGGGCGGGTGAGCAGTTCTTC.

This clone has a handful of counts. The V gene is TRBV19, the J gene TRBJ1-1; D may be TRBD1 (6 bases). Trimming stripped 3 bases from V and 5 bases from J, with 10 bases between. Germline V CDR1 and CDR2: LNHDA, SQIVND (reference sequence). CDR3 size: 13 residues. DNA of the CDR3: TGTGCCAGTAGTATGAAGGGGGATACTGAAGCTTTCTTT. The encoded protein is CASSMKGDTEAFF.

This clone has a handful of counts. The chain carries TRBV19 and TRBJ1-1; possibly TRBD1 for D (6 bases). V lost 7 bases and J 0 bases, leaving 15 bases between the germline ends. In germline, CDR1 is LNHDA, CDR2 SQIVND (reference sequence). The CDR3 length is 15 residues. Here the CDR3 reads CASMGPGQLNTEAFF. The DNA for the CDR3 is TGTGCCAGTATGGGACCCGGACAGTTGAACACTGAAGCTTTCTTT. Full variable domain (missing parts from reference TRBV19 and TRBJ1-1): DGGITQSPKYLFRKEGQNVTLSCEQNLNHDAMYWYRQDPGQGLRLIYYSQIVNDFQKGDIAEGYSVSREKKESFPLTVTSAQKNPTAFYLCASMGPGQLNTEAFFGQGTRLTVV.

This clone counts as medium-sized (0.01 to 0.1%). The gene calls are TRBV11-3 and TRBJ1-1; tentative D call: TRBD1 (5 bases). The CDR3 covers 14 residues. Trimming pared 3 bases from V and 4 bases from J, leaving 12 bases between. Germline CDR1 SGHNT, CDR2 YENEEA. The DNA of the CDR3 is TGTGCCAGCAGCTTGGTGGGACTTGGCACTGAAGCTTTCTTT. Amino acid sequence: CASSLVGLGTEAFF.

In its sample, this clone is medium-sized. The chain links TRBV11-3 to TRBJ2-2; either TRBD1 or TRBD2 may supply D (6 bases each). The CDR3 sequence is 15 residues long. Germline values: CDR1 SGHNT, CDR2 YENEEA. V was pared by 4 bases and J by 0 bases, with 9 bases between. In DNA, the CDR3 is TGTGCCAGCAGCTACGGGGGCACGAACACCGGGGAGCTGTTTTTT. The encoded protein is CASSYGGTNTGELFF.

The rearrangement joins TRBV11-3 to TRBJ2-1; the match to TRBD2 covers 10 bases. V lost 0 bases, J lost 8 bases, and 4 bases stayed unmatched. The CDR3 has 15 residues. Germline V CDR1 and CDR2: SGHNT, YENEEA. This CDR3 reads CASSLESSGSDEQFF. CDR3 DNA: TGTGCCAGCAGCTTAGAGTCTAGCGGGAGCGATGAGCAGTTCTTC. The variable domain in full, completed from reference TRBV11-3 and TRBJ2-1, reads EAGVVQSPRYKIIEKKQPVAFWCNPISGHNTLYWYLQNLGQGPELLIRYENEEAVDDSQLPKDRFSAERLKGVDSTLKIQPAELGDSAVYLCASSLESSGSDEQFFGPGTRLTVL.

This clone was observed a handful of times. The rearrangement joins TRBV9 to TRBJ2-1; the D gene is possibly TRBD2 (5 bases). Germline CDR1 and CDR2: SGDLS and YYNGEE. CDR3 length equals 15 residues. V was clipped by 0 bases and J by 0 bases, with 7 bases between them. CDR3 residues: CASSVERGSYNEQFF. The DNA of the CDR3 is TGTGCCAGCAGCGTAGAACGGGGCTCCTACAATGAGCAGTTCTTC.

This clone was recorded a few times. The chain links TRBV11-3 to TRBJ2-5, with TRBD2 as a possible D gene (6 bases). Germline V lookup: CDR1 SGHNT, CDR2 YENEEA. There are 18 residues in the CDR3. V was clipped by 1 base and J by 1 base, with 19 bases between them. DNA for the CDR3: TGTGCCAGCAGCTTAGGTTGGGGTAGCGGCGCCTCCCAAGAGACCCAGTACTTC. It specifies CASSLGWGSGASQETQYF.

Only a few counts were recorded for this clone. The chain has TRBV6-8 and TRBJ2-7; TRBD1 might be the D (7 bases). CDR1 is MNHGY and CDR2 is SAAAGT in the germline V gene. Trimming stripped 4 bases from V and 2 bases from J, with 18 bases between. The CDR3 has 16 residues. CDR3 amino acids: CASSWGRRGQTYEQYF. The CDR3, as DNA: TGTGCCAGCAGTTGGGGACGGAGGGGGCAGACCTACGAGCAGTACTTC.

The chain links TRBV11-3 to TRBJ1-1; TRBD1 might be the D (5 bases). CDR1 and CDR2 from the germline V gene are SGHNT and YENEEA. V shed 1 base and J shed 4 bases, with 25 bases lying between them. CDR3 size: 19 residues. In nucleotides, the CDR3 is TGTGCCAGCAGCTTAGGAGATCCCGGGGCCATTCCATGGGGCACTGAAGCTTTCTTT. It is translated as CASSLGDPGAIPWGTEAFF.

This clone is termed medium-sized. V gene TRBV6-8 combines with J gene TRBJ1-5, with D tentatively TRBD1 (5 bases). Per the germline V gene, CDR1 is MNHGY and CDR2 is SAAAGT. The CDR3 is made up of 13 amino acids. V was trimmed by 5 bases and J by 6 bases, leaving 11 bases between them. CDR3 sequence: CASSQFGGQPQHF. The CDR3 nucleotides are TGTGCCAGCAGTCAATTCGGGGGTCAGCCCCAGCATTTT.

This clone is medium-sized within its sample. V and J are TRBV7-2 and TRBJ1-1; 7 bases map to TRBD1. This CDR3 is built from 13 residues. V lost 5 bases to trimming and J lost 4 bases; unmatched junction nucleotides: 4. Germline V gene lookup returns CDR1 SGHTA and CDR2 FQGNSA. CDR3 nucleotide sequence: TGTGCCAGCAGCCCGACAGGGCGCACTGAAGCTTTCTTT. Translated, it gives CASSPTGRTEAFF.

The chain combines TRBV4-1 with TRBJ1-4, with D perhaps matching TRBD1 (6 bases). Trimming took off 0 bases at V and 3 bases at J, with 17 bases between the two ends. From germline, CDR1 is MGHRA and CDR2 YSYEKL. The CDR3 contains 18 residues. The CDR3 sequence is CASSQDKWRGRANEKLFF. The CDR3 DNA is TGCGCCAGCAGCCAAGATAAGTGGCGGGGGCGGGCTAATGAAAAACTGTTTTTT.